This T cell receptor (beta chain) came from a study of shared clonotypes between healthy human individuals. Whole-study findings and limits: Generally, estimated richness proved larger in naive subsets than it did in memory subsets.

CD8 cells regarded as naive lacked CD45RO, were positively chosen for CCR7, and omitted terminally differentiated effector memory CD45RA+ cells. Notes on this clone: The antigen remains undetermined.

V was cut by 2 bases and J by 7 bases, with 15 bases left in between. This CDR3 has 14 residues. CDR1 is MNHEY, CDR2 SVGAGI, per germline. Authors' data handling: From ImmunoSEQ came sequences covering only the junction and carrying no quality scores, so filtering differed. Method: immunoSEQ multiplex PCR; TCRdb's copy keeps in-frame clones and lacks some. The V and J calls and clone size come from that table; D and trimming were worked out from the DNA. Of 700,000 to 950,000 clones in the sample, 95% to 97% were seen once. This sequence was found in a man aged 25-45 years in good health. The chain links TRBV6-5 to TRBJ2-7; D gene ambiguous. The sample taken for sequencing was naive CD8+ T cells sorted from blood. The CDR3 is CASSYRSVVSEQYF. The CDR3 DNA reads as TGTGCCAGCAGTTACCGGAGCGTGGTATCTGAGCAGTACTTC.